This T cell receptor (beta chain) was identified during a study of CD8 T cells in ankylosing spondylitis. Study observations and caveats: It appeared that ankylosing spondylitis blood was characterized by a TCR beta motif of several highly homologous variants.

With respect to this clonotype: As yet, its antigen is unknown.

Quantitative 5'-RACE with molecular barcodes was used to make the TCR beta libraries. TCRdb reprocessed the 5' RACE reads via MiXCR and lists one record per CDR3 protein. The table shows about 500,000 distinct CDR3 sequences, with more than 9.5% occurring only once. This CDR3 region has 16 residues. V was trimmed by 1 base and J by 5 bases, leaving 20 bases between them. Germline lookup yields CDR1 DFQATT and CDR2 SNEGSKA (reference sequence). The sequenced sample was blood, either unsorted or a sorted T cell fraction (not recorded which). The chain carries TRBV20-1 and TRBJ2-5, with D unclear. The TCR sequence derives from a male donor with ankylosing spondylitis. The CDR3 reads CSARGPIEVGAETQYF. CDR3 bases: TGCAGTGCTAGAGGTCCTATAGAAGTAGGAGCGGAGACCCAGTACTTC.